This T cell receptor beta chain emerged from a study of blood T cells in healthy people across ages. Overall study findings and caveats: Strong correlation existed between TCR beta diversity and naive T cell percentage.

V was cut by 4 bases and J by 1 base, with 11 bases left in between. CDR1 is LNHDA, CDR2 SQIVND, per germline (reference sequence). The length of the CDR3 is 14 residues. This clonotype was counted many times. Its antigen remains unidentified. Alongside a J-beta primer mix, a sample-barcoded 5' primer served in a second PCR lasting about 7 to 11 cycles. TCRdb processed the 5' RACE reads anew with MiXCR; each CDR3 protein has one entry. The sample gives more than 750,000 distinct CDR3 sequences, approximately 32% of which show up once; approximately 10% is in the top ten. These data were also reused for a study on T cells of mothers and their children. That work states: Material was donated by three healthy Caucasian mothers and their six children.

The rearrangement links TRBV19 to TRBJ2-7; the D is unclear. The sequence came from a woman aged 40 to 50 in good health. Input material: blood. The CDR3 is CASSSRSSSYEQYF. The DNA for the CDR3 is TGTGCCAGTAGTAGCAGGTCCTCTTCCTACGAGCAGTACTTC.